Below, one TCR beta chain is given with its context. What it binds is not known. The authors used template switching to add a universal primer site and gave cDNA unique molecular identifiers. From the 5' RACE reads, TCRdb called clonotypes with MiXCR, one entry per CDR3 protein. The sample has 400,000 to 650,000 distinct CDR3 sequences, roughly a fifth seen once. This record comes from a study of identical twins. Points from the study as a whole: While abundant cord blood beta clonotypes carried fewer insertions, memory repertoires showed no such pattern.

CDR1 is MNHEY, CDR2 SVGEGT, per germline. Trimming removed 7 bases from V and 4 bases from J, with 13 bases in between. This CDR3 is built from 13 residues. In addition, the sample was reused for a study of T cells expressing NK-cell markers. That source notes: Within the sequenced cohort of eight donors, seven exhibited HCMV seropositivity and one was seronegative. Each of roughly 6 donors carried dominant NKG2C+ clonotypes accounting for about 1.0-7.0% of CD8+ T cells.

Sequencing was done on a sample of CD4+ T cells sorted from blood. This sequence joins TRBV6-2 or TRBV6-3 and TRBJ2-5; weak D call: TRBD2 (5 bases). This receptor was obtained from a woman aged 18-30 years in good health. Here the CDR3 DNA reads TGTGCCAGCATCAACGGAGGTGGAGAGACCCAGTACTTC. Encoded protein: CASINGGGETQYF.